This entry features one T cell receptor beta chain sequence. The table came from immunoSEQ multiplex PCR; TCRdb's copy has only in-frame clones and leaves some out. The sample consists of 84,000 or so clones, around 82% of them appearing once. This CDR3 comprises 11 residues. The germline V and J ends were trimmed by 8 bases and 4 bases, with 6 bases remaining between them. Germline CDR1 and CDR2: MNHEY and SVGAGI. The data belong to a study of blood T cell repertoires in COVID-19. The gene calls are TRBV6-5 and TRBJ1-3; unclear D gene. This receptor was obtained from a man aged 80 or over with active or convalescent COVID-19. The specimen was peripheral blood. CDR3 residues: CASGRGNTIYF. The CDR3 nucleotides are TGTGCCAGCGGGAGGGGAAACACCATATATTTT.